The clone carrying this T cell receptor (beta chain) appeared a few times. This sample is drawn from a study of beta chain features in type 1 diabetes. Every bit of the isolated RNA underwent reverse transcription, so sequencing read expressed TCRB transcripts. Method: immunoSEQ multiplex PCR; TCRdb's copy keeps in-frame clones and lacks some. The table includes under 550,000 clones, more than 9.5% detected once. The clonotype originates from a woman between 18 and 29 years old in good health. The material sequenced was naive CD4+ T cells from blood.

The CDR3 region is CASSLIASSYNEQFF. The CDR3 nucleotides read TGTGCCAGCAGCTTGATTGCGAGCTCCTACAATGAGCAGTTCTTC. The rearrangement uses TRBV5-4 and TRBJ2-1; D is ambiguous. V lost 1 base, J lost 0 bases, and 8 bases lay in between. Per germline, CDR1 SGHNT and CDR2 YYREEE (reference sequence). The CDR3 consists of 15 residues.